This T cell receptor beta chain is from a study of cytomegalovirus exposure and HLA in healthy donors. Study-level results: Whilst most TCR sequences proved rare, a subset of public TCRs occurred across many donors. Later analysis identified about 18,000 TCR beta sequences associated with HLA alleles, using a false discovery rate threshold of 0.05.

The CDR3 totals 14 residues. Germline-derived CDR1 and CDR2 are SNHLY and FYNNEI. V gave up 6 bases and J gave up 8 bases, with 16 bases separating them. 60 Vbeta and 13 Jbeta primers were used in PCR. The protocol was immunoSEQ multiplex PCR, while the TCRdb copy is restricted to in-frame clones and leaves out a portion. The data show some 120,000 clones, roughly 79% seen once. Remarks on this clone: Its antigen is not known. Other DNA sequences within the sample encode an identical CDR3.

The V gene is TRBV2, the J gene TRBJ1-4, with D hard to call. This sequence was found in a woman in her thirties or forties in good health and CMV-seronegative. Material: PBMCs. Here the CDR3 DNA reads TGTGCCAGCAGCCGGGAAGCAGGATACGAAAAACTGTTTTTT. Amino acids: CASSREAGYEKLFF.